One sample yielded the 14 T cell receptor beta chains listed below, sequenced in a study of T-cell reconstitution after alpha-beta-depleted transplantation in children. Unique molecular identifiers were used in preparing the TCRbeta library. TCRdb independently ran MiXCR on the PCR reads; one entry per CDR3 protein. The sample shows approximately 800,000 distinct CDR3 sequences, about 16% of them seen only once. The starting material was PBMCs, mostly from graft donor cells, obtained 360 days after TCRalphabeta/CD19-depleted stem cell transplant. The receptors derive from a male patient younger than 18 who had a stem cell transplant for acute lymphoblastic leukemia, so the T cells may come from the graft donor.

This chain joins TRBV19 and TRBJ2-7; 8 bases agree with TRBD2. Germline CDR1 is LNHDA and CDR2 is SQIVND (reference sequence). CDR3 length: 14 residues. The V segment lost 3 bases and the J segment 6 bases; nucleotides outside the gene matches: 7. The CDR3 DNA sequence: TGTGCCAGTAGTATTACGGGACTAGTTGGCGAGCAGTACTTC. Translated, it gives CASSITGLVGEQYF.

In this sample, this clonotype turned up a few times. V and J are TRBV24-1 and TRBJ2-1; 13 nucleotides line up with TRBD2. The V gene end was trimmed by 5 bases and the J gene end by 1 base; junction bases not matched to a gene: 7. Germline values: CDR1 KGHDR, CDR2 SFDVKD. The CDR3 loop spans 18 amino acids. CDR3 in amino acids: CATSGATSGRLSYNEQFF. In DNA, the CDR3 is TGTGCCACCAGTGGCGCGACTAGCGGGAGGTTATCCTACAATGAGCAGTTCTTC.

The chain is built from TRBV5-1 and TRBJ2-1; D is ambiguous. The CDR3 covers 16 residues. The germline CDR1 and CDR2 sequences are SGHRS and YFSETQ. V lost 0 bases to trimming and J lost 10 bases, with 20 bases between them. The CDR3 DNA reads as TGCGCCAGCAGCTTGGCCGGCGATCGGTGGTTGTGGGAGCAGTTCTTC. Translation: CASSLAGDRWLWEQFF. The full variable domain, completed using reference TRBV5-1 and TRBJ2-1, is KAGVTQTPRYLIKTRGQQVTLSCSPISGHRSVSWYQQTPGQGLQFLFEYFSETQRNKGNFPGRFSGRQFSNSRSEMNVSTLELGDSALYLCASSLAGDRWLWEQFFGPGTRLTVL.

In nucleotides, the CDR3 is TGCGCCAGCAGTGGGGGACATAGCGGAGAGACCCAGTACTTC. Encoded protein: CASSGGHSGETQYF. The chain uses TRBV5-1 and TRBJ2-5; D may match TRBD1 or TRBD2 (6 bases each). Germline V gene lookup returns CDR1 SGHRS and CDR2 YFSETQ. The V and J ends lost 5 bases and 4 bases respectively, with 15 bases between them. The CDR3 spans 14 residues.

In its sample, this clonotype was seen many times. V usage is TRBV20-1 and J usage is TRBJ2-1; the match to TRBD2 covers 11 bases. V trimming: 3 bases; J trimming: 3 bases; junction bases outside the gene matches: 4. The CDR3 runs to 15 residues. Germline lookup yields CDR1 DFQATT and CDR2 SNEGSKA (reference sequence). The CDR3 spells CSARGLADLYNEQFF. The CDR3, as DNA: TGCAGTGCTAGGGGACTAGCGGATCTCTACAATGAGCAGTTCTTC.

In its sample, this clonotype was seen a few times. This chain links TRBV5-1 with TRBJ2-7; 9 nucleotides match TRBD1. V dropped 5 bases and J dropped 1; count of bases not matched to a gene: 4. This CDR3 is built from 14 residues. The V gene's germline CDR1 is SGHRS and CDR2 YFSETQ. The CDR3 loop reads CASRDGQGSYEQYF. The DNA of the CDR3 is TGCGCCAGCAGGGATGGACAGGGGTCCTACGAGCAGTACTTC.

This clonotype was seen repeatedly, ten times or more. The V call is TRBV12-3 or TRBV12-4, the J call TRBJ2-3, with 9 bases lining up with TRBD2. This CDR3 has 14 amino acids. Losses at the gene ends were 8 bases for V and 3 bases for J; bases not matched to a gene: 6. The CDR3 is CASQIAGVTDTQYF. The CDR3 coding sequence is TGTGCCAGCCAGATAGCGGGAGTAACAGATACGCAGTATTTT.

The sample holds a few counts of this clonotype. The rearrangement uses TRBV9 and TRBJ1-1; D remains unclear. The germline V and J ends were trimmed by 0 bases and 7 bases, with 10 bases remaining between them. The CDR3 is 13 residues long. The germline gives CDR1 SGDLS, CDR2 YYNGEE. CDR3 DNA sequence: TGTGCCAGCAGCGTAGTAAAAGGTATTGAAGCTTTCTTT. It yields the protein CASSVVKGIEAFF. Together with reference TRBV9 and TRBJ1-1, the CDR3 gives the full variable domain: DSGVTQTPKHLITATGQRVTLRCSPRSGDLSVYWYQQSLDQGLQFLIQYYNGEERAKGNILERFSAQQFPDLHSELNLSSLELGDSALYFCASSVVKGIEAFFGQGTRLTVV.

In its sample, this clonotype was seen many times. The rearrangement joins TRBV6-1 to TRBJ2-1; TRBD2 aligns across 10 bases. Losses at the gene ends were 5 bases for V and 15 bases for J; bases not matched to a gene: 16. Per the germline V gene, CDR1 is MNHNS and CDR2 is SASEGT. This CDR3 is 15 amino acids long. CDR3: CASSPGLATEYQLFF. The CDR3 DNA follows: TGTGCCAGCAGTCCGGGACTAGCGACGGAGTATCAGTTGTTCTTC.

The chain recombines TRBV2 with TRBJ2-1; a weak D match, TRBD1 (6 bases). CDR1 and CDR2 (germline): SNHLY, FYNNEI. With 7 bases removed from V and 0 bases from J, the gap between germline ends came to 13 bases. The CDR3 has 15 residues. CDR3 nucleotide sequence: TGTGCCAGCAAAGGGGGAGCCGGCTCCTACAATGAGCAGTTCTTC. It codes for CASKGGAGSYNEQFF.

This clonotype was picked up a small number of times. The V and J genes are TRBV5-1 and TRBJ2-6; TRBD2 matches at 11 bases. This CDR3 spans 18 amino acids. V lost 0 bases, J lost 2 bases, and 4 bases stayed unmatched. The germline CDR1 and CDR2 sequences are SGHRS and YFSETQ. The DNA for the CDR3 is TGCGCCAGCAGCTTGGCCCCGGGACTAGCGGCTGGGGCCAACGTCCTGACTTTC. Translation gives CASSLAPGLAAGANVLTF. The variable domain in full, completed from reference TRBV5-1 and TRBJ2-6, reads KAGVTQTPRYLIKTRGQQVTLSCSPISGHRSVSWYQQTPGQGLQFLFEYFSETQRNKGNFPGRFSGRQFSNSRSEMNVSTLELGDSALYLCASSLAPGLAAGANVLTFGAGSRLTVL.

The rearrangement joins TRBV7-9 to TRBJ2-1, with a weak D call TRBD1 (6 bases). The germline V gene has CDR1 SEHNR and CDR2 FQNEAQ (reference sequence). The CDR3 consists of 16 residues. Trimming removed 5 bases from V and 1 base from J, with 15 bases in between. CDR3 coding DNA: TGTGCCAGCAGCCCCAGTACAGGGCAATCCTACAATGAGCAGTTCTTC. Translating it yields CASSPSTGQSYNEQFF.

The chain employs TRBV20-1 and TRBJ1-5; D is possibly TRBD1 (6 bases). The CDR3 consists of 14 residues. The germline CDR1 and CDR2 sequences are DFQATT and SNEGSKA (reference sequence). The germline V and J ends were trimmed by 3 bases and 1 base, with 10 bases remaining between them. The CDR3 spells CSASWGGSNQPQHF. The CDR3 DNA reads TGCAGTGCTAGTTGGGGGGGCAGCAATCAGCCCCAGCATTTT.

This clonotype showed up many times. V and J are TRBV6-5 and TRBJ1-6, with a tentative D call TRBD1 (6 bases). This CDR3 contains 15 residues. Looked up from germline, CDR1 is MNHEY and CDR2 is SVGAGI. V was cut by 0 bases and J by 6 bases, with 9 bases left in between. CDR3 in DNA: TGTGCCAGCAGTTACTCGGCAGGGGCTAATTCACCCCTCCACTTT. Translating it yields CASSYSAGANSPLHF.